What follows describes a single TCR beta chain. Using immunoSEQ multiplex PCR, the repertoire was profiled, and TCRdb retains in-frame clones only, with some absent. The sample has over 50,000 clones, 86% seen once. This specimen comes from a study of technical replicates of blood from four donors. In germline, CDR1 is LGHNA, CDR2 YSLEER. This CDR3 spans 17 amino acids. The V and J ends lost 4 bases and 5 bases respectively, with 21 bases between them. Source material: PBMCs. The chain couples TRBV4-3 to TRBJ1-3; tentatively, D is TRBD1 (5 bases). This receptor was identified in a human donor in good health. Some clones in this sample may be carry-over from other donors' samples. The CDR3 DNA is TGCGCCAGCAGCCCCCCGGGGGAGGGTAAAATTCGAAACACCATATATTTT. This codes for CASSPPGEGKIRNTIYF.